The 28 T cell receptor beta chains below were found in one sample sequenced in a study of blood T cell repertoires in COVID-19. Only in-frame clones appear in the TCRdb table, and some are missing; sequencing was by immunoSEQ multiplex PCR. The table records almost 400,000 clones, nearly 90% of them present only once. Sequenced material: PBMCs or T cells enriched from blood (not recorded which). The receptor set was obtained from a woman aged 30 to 39 who had recovered from COVID-19.

A single count supports this clone. The chain combines TRBV5-1 with TRBJ1-3; 9 bases agree with TRBD1. The V and J ends lost 4 bases and 4 bases, in that order; junction bases with no gene match: 6. CDR3 size: 15 residues. Germline values: CDR1 SGHRS, CDR2 YFSETQ. In DNA form, the CDR3 reads TGCGCCAGCAGCGTGGGACAGGGAAAAGGAAACACCATATATTTT. Its translation: CASSVGQGKGNTIYF.

The chain employs TRBV18 and TRBJ2-5, with 7 nucleotides matching TRBD1. The CDR3 runs to 14 residues. Germline lookup yields CDR1 KGHSH and CDR2 LQKENI. V lost 2 bases and J lost 5; bases outside the gene matches: 5. CDR3 coding DNA: TGTGCCAGCTCACCAAAAGACAGGGCGGAGACCCAGTACTTC. It encodes CASSPKDRAETQYF.

A single count supports this clone. The chain is built from TRBV7-9 and TRBJ2-2; 11 bases are a match to TRBD1. The length of the CDR3 is 14 residues. V lost 5 bases, J lost 7 bases, and 3 bases stayed unmatched. Germline loops: CDR1 SEHNR, CDR2 FQNEAQ (reference sequence). CDR3 DNA sequence: TGTGCCAGCAGCCGGGGACAGGGGGACGGGGAGCTGTTTTTT. Translated: CASSRGQGDGELFF.

This chain joins TRBV6-5 and TRBJ1-5; D gene uncertain. The ends were cut back, 7 bases at V and 0 bases at J, with 7 bases in the middle. Germline V gives CDR1 MNHEY, CDR2 SVGAGI. The length of the CDR3 is 13 residues. Written as DNA, the CDR3 is TGTGCCAGCAAGGAGTATAGCAATCAGCCCCAGCATTTT. This sequence encodes CASKEYSNQPQHF.

The V call is TRBV6-1, the J call TRBJ2-4, with 9 nucleotides matching TRBD2. From germline, CDR1 is MNHNS and CDR2 SASEGT. The CDR3 loop spans 18 amino acids. V lost 0 bases, J lost 7 bases, and 13 bases stayed unmatched. The CDR3 sequence is CASSEALAGRRPGNIQYF. The CDR3 DNA reads TGTGCCAGCAGTGAAGCTCTAGCGGGAAGACGTCCAGGGAACATTCAGTACTTC.

This clone showed up just a few times. The V call is TRBV19, the J call TRBJ2-1; a possible D gene is TRBD2 (6 bases). This CDR3 is built from 17 residues. Trimming stripped 0 bases from V and 0 bases from J, with 12 bases between. Germline CDR1 and CDR2: LNHDA and SQIVND (reference sequence). The chain's CDR3 is CASSIEPPGGSYNEQFF. CDR3 nucleotides: TGTGCCAGTAGTATAGAGCCCCCCGGGGGCTCCTACAATGAGCAGTTCTTC. The complete variable domain, with remaining parts taken from reference TRBV19 and TRBJ2-1, reads DGGITQSPKYLFRKEGQNVTLSCEQNLNHDAMYWYRQDPGQGLRLIYYSQIVNDFQKGDIAEGYSVSREKKESFPLTVTSAQKNPTAFYLCASSIEPPGGSYNEQFFGPGTRLTVL.

V gene TRBV6-5 combines with J gene TRBJ2-7; 9 bases match TRBD2. Germline-derived CDR1 and CDR2 are MNHEY and SVGAGI. The CDR3 totals 14 residues. V lost 8 bases, J lost 2 bases, and 7 bases stayed unmatched. The DNA for the CDR3 is TGTGCCAGCGATGCGACTAGCGGAACCTACGAGCAGTACTTC. Its translation is CASDATSGTYEQYF.

The chain combines TRBV9 with TRBJ2-1, with 8 bases matching TRBD1. The CDR3 covers 16 residues. Trimming cost V 4 bases and J 7 bases; bases outside gene matches: 13. Germline assignment: CDR1 SGDLS and CDR2 YYNGEE. The chain's CDR3 is CASSPRTGPPLNEQFF. The CDR3 DNA is TGTGCCAGCAGCCCGCGGACAGGGCCTCCTCTGAATGAGCAGTTCTTC.

The chain combines TRBV6-5 with TRBJ1-5; no clear D gene. Trimming stripped 8 bases from V and 4 bases from J, with 9 bases between. Germline assignment: CDR1 MNHEY and CDR2 SVGAGI. The CDR3 totals 12 residues. CDR3 sequence: CASGNSNQPQHF. The CDR3 coding sequence is TGTGCCAGCGGTAACAGTAATCAGCCCCAGCATTTT.

CDR3 DNA sequence: TGTGCCTGGAGTCCCCAGGCCACCGGGGAGCTGTTTTTT. Translation: CAWSPQATGELFF. This rearrangement joins TRBV30 to TRBJ2-2; no firm D call. Germline CDR1 reads GTSNPN; CDR2 reads SVGIG (reference sequence). V gave up 2 bases and J gave up 4 bases, with 8 bases separating them. The CDR3 covers 13 residues.

This rearrangement joins TRBV7-2 to TRBJ2-3; 12 bases map to TRBD2. The CDR3 length is 16 residues. Trimming took 3 bases from V and 2 from J; bases not matched to a gene: 3. Germline assignment: CDR1 SGHTA and CDR2 FQGNSA. In nucleotides, the CDR3 is TGTGCCAGCAGCTTGCTAGCGGGGGGGACCACAGATACGCAGTATTTT. It specifies CASSLLAGGTTDTQYF. Variable domain in full (rest from reference TRBV7-2 and TRBJ2-3): GAGVSQSPSNKVTEKGKDVELRCDPISGHTALYWYRQSLGQGLEFLIYFQGNSAPDKSGLPSDRFSAERTGGSVSTLTIQRTQQEDSAVYLCASSLLAGGTTDTQYFGPGTRLTVL.

The chain uses TRBV19 and TRBJ2-1; 8 nucleotides align to TRBD2. Germline V gene sequence: CDR1 LNHDA, CDR2 SQIVND (reference sequence). The CDR3 has 14 residues. J gave up 4 bases and V 4 bases, and 3 bases lay outside the gene matches. CDR3 region: CASSRLAGYNEQFF. The CDR3, as DNA: TGTGCCAGTAGTAGGCTAGCGGGTTACAATGAGCAGTTCTTC.

The chain carries TRBV19 and TRBJ2-3, with TRBD1 matching 8 bases. The germline V gene encodes CDR1 LNHDA and CDR2 SQIVND (reference sequence). V was clipped by 7 bases and J by 5 bases; unmatched bases: 14. This CDR3 is 16 amino acids long. The CDR3 is CASTKDWTGYLDTQYF. The CDR3 coding sequence is TGTGCCAGTACGAAGGATTGGACAGGGTATTTAGATACGCAGTATTTT. Full variable domain (outside the CDR3, taken from reference TRBV19 and TRBJ2-3): DGGITQSPKYLFRKEGQNVTLSCEQNLNHDAMYWYRQDPGQGLRLIYYSQIVNDFQKGDIAEGYSVSREKKESFPLTVTSAQKNPTAFYLCASTKDWTGYLDTQYFGPGTRLTVL.

The chain couples TRBV29-1 to TRBJ2-1; D call uncertain. Trimming took 7 bases from V and 6 from J, leaving 7 bases between them. CDR3 length: 10 amino acids. In germline, CDR1 is SQVTM, CDR2 ANQGSEA. CDR3 DNA sequence: TGCAGCGGGGCCCTCAATGAGCAGTTCTTC. Residues: CSGALNEQFF.

This sequence joins TRBV6-2 or TRBV6-3 and TRBJ1-1, with TRBD1 identical over 7 bases. In germline, CDR1 is MNHEY, CDR2 SVGEGT. Trimming cost V 2 bases and J 5 bases; bases outside gene matches: 2. This CDR3 contains 13 residues. The CDR3 region is CASSYRGRTEAFF. The CDR3, as DNA: TGTGCCAGCAGTTACAGGGGGCGTACTGAAGCTTTCTTT.

The V and J genes are TRBV3-1 (or the pseudogene TRBV3-2) and TRBJ2-7; the match to TRBD2 covers 12 bases. Germline values: CDR1 LGHDT, CDR2 YNNKEL (reference sequence). The CDR3 length is 19 residues. V was clipped by 0 bases and J by 0 bases; unmatched bases: 9. The CDR3 protein is CASSQELYGLAGSSYEQYF. The CDR3 DNA sequence: TGTGCCAGCAGCCAAGAACTTTATGGACTAGCGGGAAGCTCCTACGAGCAGTACTTC.

This chain connects TRBV11-1 to TRBJ1-1; no clear D. CDR1 and CDR2 from the germline V gene are SGHAT and FQDESV (reference sequence). This CDR3 comprises 14 residues. Trimming shortened V by 2 bases and J by 3 bases, and 10 bases separated the two germline ends. CDR3 in DNA: TGTGCCAGCAGCTTAAGTGCAGCGGACACTGAAGCTTTCTTT. Encoded protein: CASSLSAADTEAFF.

This clone was detected only once. The chain joins TRBV11-2 to TRBJ1-1; D ambiguous. Trimming pared 5 bases from V and 11 bases from J, leaving 15 bases between. The CDR3 spans 12 residues. The V gene's germline CDR1 is SGHAT and CDR2 FQNNGV. The CDR3 sequence: CASSPGPGKAFF. The CDR3 DNA is TGTGCCAGCAGCCCAGGCCCGGGGAAGGCTTTCTTT. The complete variable domain, with remaining parts taken from reference TRBV11-2 and TRBJ1-1, reads EAGVAQSPRYKIIEKRQSVAFWCNPISGHATLYWYQQILGQGPKLLIQFQNNGVVDDSQLPKDRFSAERLKGVDSTLKIQPAKLEDSAVYLCASSPGPGKAFFGQGTRLTVV.

This clone was picked up a small number of times. The gene calls are TRBV27 and TRBJ1-1; 7 bases line up with TRBD1. The CDR3 runs to 15 residues. Trimming took 7 bases from V and 2 from J; bases not matched to a gene: 10. Germline CDR1 and CDR2: MNHEY and SMNVEV (reference sequence). The CDR3 region is CASNQLGDRNTEAFF. For the CDR3, the DNA is TGTGCCAGCAATCAACTGGGGGACAGAAACACTGAAGCTTTCTTT.

The rearrangement links TRBV7-9 to TRBJ1-2, with a tentative D call TRBD1 (6 bases). The V and J ends lost 3 bases and 7 bases respectively, with 9 bases between them. CDR1 SEHNR and CDR2 FQNEAQ come from the germline V gene (reference sequence). The CDR3 sequence is 12 residues long. This chain's CDR3 is CASSFTGSGYTF. CDR3 nucleotides: TGTGCCAGCAGCTTTACAGGGAGTGGCTACACCTTC.

V is TRBV4-3 and J is TRBJ2-3, with a weak D call TRBD2 (6 bases). The CDR3 consists of 16 residues. Germline CDR1 LGHNA, CDR2 YSLEER. V lost 4 bases to trimming and J lost 1 base, with 15 bases between them. For the CDR3, the DNA is TGCGCCAGCAGCCGGGACTTCACCCAGGGCACAGATACGCAGTATTTT. Its translation is CASSRDFTQGTDTQYF.

V and J are TRBV7-2 and TRBJ1-3; 9 bases align to TRBD1. The J segment lost 4 bases and the V segment lost 3 bases, leaving 1 base of the junction unmatched. Germline V gives CDR1 SGHTA, CDR2 FQGNSA. The CDR3 spans 14 residues. CDR3 bases: TGTGCCAGCAGCTTCGGGACAGGGGGAAACACCATATATTTT. Translated, it gives CASSFGTGGNTIYF.

The chain has TRBV29-1 and TRBJ1-5; no clear D. Between the trimmed V and J ends, which lost 4 bases and 2 bases, there was a span of 9 bases. The CDR3 contains 13 residues. The V gene's germline CDR1 is SQVTM and CDR2 ANQGSEA. The CDR3 reads CSVALGGNQPQHF. The CDR3 DNA reads as TGCAGCGTTGCTCTAGGCGGCAATCAGCCCCAGCATTTT.

V gene TRBV2 combines with J gene TRBJ1-1; 10 bases align to TRBD1. Germline V lookup: CDR1 SNHLY, CDR2 FYNNEI. This CDR3 spans 13 amino acids. After removal of 8 bases from V and 5 bases from J, the junction contained 5 bases not matched to a gene. Written as DNA, the CDR3 is TGTGCCAGCCGGACAGGGGGATATACTGAAGCTTTCTTT. This encodes CASRTGGYTEAFF.

The V and J genes are TRBV5-4 and TRBJ1-1; D uncertain. CDR1 is SGHNT and CDR2 is YYREEE in the germline V gene (reference sequence). The V gene lost 2 bases and the J gene lost 5 bases, with 7 bases spanning the gap. The CDR3 has 12 residues. CDR3 in amino acids: CASSFTGTEAFF. Here the CDR3 DNA reads TGTGCCAGCAGCTTCACGGGAACTGAAGCTTTCTTT.

About this clone: One end of the junction does not line up with germline, which may come from a read error. J is TRBJ2-2 and V is TRBV7-7; D is uncertain. Germline CDR1 is SSHAT and CDR2 is FNYEAQ (reference sequence). There are 13 residues in the CDR3. CDR3 DNA: TGTGCTAGCAGCTTAGGCGAGTCCGGGGAGCTGTTTTTT. It yields the protein CASSLGESGELFF.

V gene TRBV6-2 or TRBV6-3 combines with J gene TRBJ2-5; TRBD2 agrees at 10 bases. Trimming cost V 6 bases and J 8 bases; bases outside gene matches: 9. Germline assignment: CDR1 MNHEY and CDR2 SVGEGT. This CDR3 is 14 amino acids long. DNA of the CDR3: TGTGCCAGCAGCTGGACTAGCGGCCTGCTTACCCAGTACTTC. Amino acid sequence: CASSWTSGLLTQYF.

CDR3 sequence (DNA): TGCGCCAGCAGTGGGCAAGGGGAAGAGACCCAGTACTTC. Translation: CASSGQGEETQYF. The chain couples TRBV10-2 to TRBJ2-5; tentatively, D is TRBD1 (5 bases). Per the germline V gene, CDR1 is WSHSY and CDR2 is SAAADI. CDR3 length: 13 residues. Trimming took off 4 bases at V and 3 bases at J, with 9 bases between the two ends.